The next 24 T cell receptor beta chains were all read from a single sample in a study of B cell selection in AIRE deficiency. Sorting defined conventional CD4 T cells as CD4+CD127+. This table comes from immunoSEQ multiplex PCR, and its TCRdb copy is limited to in-frame clones, with some not included. The table records some 24,000 clones, 95% to 98% of them present only once. The sample consisted of CD4+CD127+ conventional T cells sorted from PBMCs. These receptors were obtained from a human donor in good health.

This chain joins TRBV9 and TRBJ2-7; D tentatively fits TRBD1 or TRBD2 (5 bases each). The CDR3 covers 16 residues. Trimming pared 4 bases from V and 2 bases from J, leaving 19 bases between. CDR1 is SGDLS, CDR2 YYNGEE, per germline. CDR3 loop: CASSPASPWDPYEQYF. The DNA for the CDR3 is TGTGCCAGCAGCCCCGCCTCGCCTTGGGACCCCTACGAGCAGTACTTC.

The rearrangement links TRBV29-1 to TRBJ2-7, with 12 bases identical to TRBD2. Germline-derived CDR1 and CDR2 are SQVTM and ANQGSEA. The ends lost 2 bases at V and 6 bases at J; junction bases unmatched: 11. This CDR3 contains 16 residues. The CDR3 DNA reads as TGCAGCGTTGAATCCGGGACTAGCGGGTCCCTAGGCGAGCAGTACTTC. Translating gives CSVESGTSGSLGEQYF.

The DNA for the CDR3 is TGCGCCAGCAGTCAATCCCCGATACGGGATGGCTACACCTTC. Translating gives CASSQSPIRDGYTF. The V gene is TRBV23-1, the J gene TRBJ1-2, with D unclear. TRBV23-1 is classed as an ORF, of uncertain function. The CDR3 length is 14 residues. The ends were cut back, 0 bases at V and 6 bases at J, with 11 bases in the middle.

The chain couples TRBV5-6 to TRBJ2-3, with 11 bases identical to TRBD1. Per the germline V gene, CDR1 is SGHDT and CDR2 is YYEEEE. CDR3 length: 16 residues. V gave up 3 bases and J gave up 3 bases; unmatched junction bases: 6. Here the CDR3 DNA reads TGTGCCAGCAGCTGGGGAGGGACAGGGGGGACAGATACGCAGTATTTT. Protein sequence: CASSWGGTGGTDTQYF.

This chain uses TRBV7-2 with TRBJ1-2, with 9 bases matching TRBD1. There are 14 residues in the CDR3. V lost 6 bases, J lost 4 bases, and 6 bases stayed unmatched. Looked up from germline, CDR1 is SGHTA and CDR2 is FQGNSA. CDR3: CASSRDRVAYGYTF. Here the CDR3 DNA reads TGTGCCAGCAGTCGGGACAGGGTGGCCTATGGCTACACCTTC.

This clone was found once. The chain has TRBV7-3 and TRBJ2-7; TRBD2 matches 9 bases. The V gene's germline CDR1 is SGHTA and CDR2 FQGTGA. Trimming removed 2 bases from V and 0 bases from J; junction bases left unmatched: 8. This CDR3 contains 17 residues. The CDR3 sequence is CASSLAGSGRTSYEQYF. In nucleotides, the CDR3 is TGTGCCAGCAGCTTAGCGGGGAGCGGGAGGACCTCCTACGAGCAGTACTTC. The full variable domain, completed using reference TRBV7-3 and TRBJ2-7, is GAGVSQTPSNKVTEKGKYVELRCDPISGHTALYWYRQSLGQGPEFLIYFQGTGAADDSGLPNDRFFAVRPEGSVSTLKIQRTERGDSAVYLCASSLAGSGRTSYEQYFGPGTRLTVT.

Of note for this clone: Germline is not matched at one junction end, which may reflect a read error. The chain recombines TRBV2 with TRBJ2-1; TRBD2 might be the D (6 bases). The CDR3 contains 11 residues. Germline V lookup: CDR1 SNHLY, CDR2 FYNNEI. The CDR3 bases are TGTGCCAGCAGGGGGACTGGTAGAAAAGTCTTC. Translated, it gives CASRGTGRKVF.

V usage is TRBV10-3 and J usage is TRBJ1-2; 10 nucleotides agree with TRBD1. V trimming: 5 bases; J trimming: 2 bases; junction bases outside the gene matches: 2. CDR3 length: 14 amino acids. Germline values: CDR1 ENHRY, CDR2 SYGVKD. The CDR3 protein is CAISQGQGNYGYTF. The DNA of the CDR3 is TGTGCCATCAGTCAGGGACAGGGGAACTATGGCTACACCTTC.

The chain recombines TRBV27 with TRBJ2-5; the D is unclear. The CDR3 length is 13 residues. V was pared by 5 bases and J by 0 bases, with 7 bases between. In germline, CDR1 is MNHEY, CDR2 SMNVEV (reference sequence). The CDR3, as DNA: TGTGCCAGCAGTCCCTCGTACCAAGAGACCCAGTACTTC. Its protein is CASSPSYQETQYF.

V usage is TRBV19 and J usage is TRBJ1-1, with D tentatively TRBD1 (6 bases). This CDR3 comprises 12 residues. Trimming took 7 bases from V and 6 from J, leaving 12 bases between them. Germline lookup yields CDR1 LNHDA and CDR2 SQIVND (reference sequence). The CDR3 DNA sequence: TGTGCCAGTAACAGGGCCGATGCTGAAGCTTTCTTT. Its translation is CASNRADAEAFF.

The chain is built from TRBV11-2 and TRBJ2-1; no firm D call. V lost 1 base and J 6 bases, leaving 10 bases between the germline ends. The CDR3 contains 14 residues. The germline gives CDR1 SGHAT, CDR2 FQNNGV. For the CDR3, the DNA is TGTGCCAGCAGCTTAGCTGAAGGGTCCAATGAGCAGTTCTTC. This sequence encodes CASSLAEGSNEQFF.

The rearrangement uses TRBV5-8 and TRBJ1-1, with unresolved D. The CDR3 has 10 residues. Germline loops: CDR1 SGHTS, CDR2 YDEGEE. Trimming shortened V by 4 bases and J by 9 bases, and 7 bases separated the two germline ends. CDR3 loop: CASSLPKAFF. The CDR3 DNA reads TGTGCCAGCAGCCTGCCTAAAGCTTTCTTT.

The V gene is TRBV19, the J gene TRBJ1-2, with a possible D match to TRBD1 (5 bases). V was clipped by 7 bases and J by 7 bases, with 16 bases between them. This CDR3 comprises 13 residues. Germline V lookup: CDR1 LNHDA, CDR2 SQIVND (reference sequence). The CDR3 reads CASTESVGLGYTF. The CDR3, as DNA: TGTGCCAGTACCGAATCGGTGGGGCTTGGCTACACCTTC.

CDR3 coding DNA: TGTGCCAGCAGCTTCCAGACAGGGAGAGTGACCGGGGAGCTGTTTTTT. Translated, it gives CASSFQTGRVTGELFF. This chain links TRBV7-8 with TRBJ2-2; 7 positions agree with TRBD1. Germline loops: CDR1 SGHVS, CDR2 FQNEAQ. The CDR3 sequence is 16 residues long. Unmatched junction bases numbered 9, after V lost 3 bases and J lost 5 bases.

The J gene is TRBJ2-4, the V gene TRBV2; D may be TRBD1 or TRBD2 (5 bases each). With 8 bases removed from V and 0 bases from J, the gap between germline ends came to 8 bases. In germline, CDR1 is SNHLY, CDR2 FYNNEI. The CDR3 totals 13 residues. The CDR3 nucleotides are TGTGCCAGCGGGACGGTAGCCAAAAACATTCAGTACTTC. Its translation is CASGTVAKNIQYF.

V and J are TRBV11-2 and TRBJ2-5; TRBD2 matches at 10 bases. Germline V gene lookup returns CDR1 SGHAT and CDR2 FQNNGV. The CDR3 extends over 15 amino acids. V was clipped by 6 bases and J by 4 bases; unmatched bases: 8. Written as DNA, the CDR3 is TGTGCCAGCAGTCCACGGAGACTAGCGGGAGAGACCCAGTACTTC. This translates into CASSPRRLAGETQYF.

In its sample, this clone was seen once. The chain couples TRBV11-3 to TRBJ2-7; D is unresolved. Germline loops: CDR1 SGHNT, CDR2 YENEEA. CDR3 length: 13 amino acids. Trimming removed 5 bases at V and 4 bases at J, with 12 bases between. The CDR3 sequence: CASSPRVGYEQYF. Written as DNA, the CDR3 is TGTGCCAGCAGCCCCCGGGTCGGGTACGAGCAGTACTTC.

CDR3 residues: CASSLSRNARETQYF. Here the CDR3 DNA reads TGTGCCAGCAGCTTAAGTAGAAACGCAAGAGAGACCCAGTACTTC. The rearrangement links TRBV11-1 to TRBJ2-5; no clear D gene. The CDR3 length is 15 residues. Germline-derived CDR1 and CDR2 are SGHAT and FQDESV (reference sequence). V lost 2 bases, J lost 4 bases, and 14 bases lay in between.

This rearrangement joins TRBV15 to TRBJ1-5; D remains unclear. The germline V gene has CDR1 LNHNV and CDR2 YYDKDF (reference sequence). The V gene lost 6 bases and the J gene lost 2 bases, with 20 bases spanning the gap. This CDR3 is built from 17 residues. CDR3 bases: TGTGCCACCAGACCCGGGCCTGGTAGTAGTGGCAATCAGCCCCAGCATTTT. This sequence encodes CATRPGPGSSGNQPQHF.

The chain has TRBV6-6 and TRBJ2-1, with D unresolved. V was cut by 6 bases and J by 3 bases, with 9 bases left in between. The CDR3 consists of 13 residues. Germline CDR1 is MNHNY and CDR2 is SVGAGI (reference sequence). This CDR3 is CASREQNYNEQFF. The CDR3 region has the DNA TGTGCCAGCAGGGAACAGAACTACAATGAGCAGTTCTTC.

DNA for the CDR3: TGTGCCAGCAGCCATATGAAGGCTAGCGGGAGTAGTAATGAGCAGTTCTTC. Its protein product is CASSHMKASGSSNEQFF. The chain recombines TRBV5-4 with TRBJ2-1; 10 bases align to TRBD2. The CDR3 spans 17 residues. Germline loops: CDR1 SGHNT, CDR2 YYREEE (reference sequence). The trim removed 4 bases at V and 7 bases at J, leaving 14 bases unmatched.

This rearrangement joins TRBV7-2 to TRBJ2-1, with 10 positions matching TRBD2. CDR1 and CDR2 from the germline V gene are SGHTA and FQGNSA. J lost 6 bases, V lost 4 bases, and 3 bases had no gene match. The CDR3 length is 14 residues. The CDR3 sequence: CASSSLAGVNEQFF. The CDR3 nucleotides read TGTGCCAGCAGCTCCCTAGCGGGAGTCAATGAGCAGTTCTTC.

The gene calls are TRBV7-2 and TRBJ1-2; tentative D call: TRBD1 (5 bases). The germline V and J ends were trimmed by 1 base and 7 bases, with 13 bases remaining between them. The CDR3 loop spans 14 amino acids. Germline-derived CDR1 and CDR2 are SGHTA and FQGNSA. In DNA form, the CDR3 reads TGTGCCAGCAGCTTAGATGCCAGGGTGTCTGGCTACACCTTC. It encodes CASSLDARVSGYTF.

The chain uses TRBV6-1 and TRBJ1-5; 7 bases match TRBD1. This CDR3 region has 15 residues. CDR1 is MNHNS and CDR2 is SASEGT in the germline V gene. The trim removed 5 bases at V and 7 bases at J, leaving 11 bases unmatched. The CDR3 sequence: CASSRDRDKGQPQHF. The CDR3, as DNA: TGTGCCAGCAGTCGCGACAGGGATAAGGGCCAGCCCCAGCATTTT.